The next 27 T cell receptor beta chains were all read from a single sample in a study of blood T cell repertoires in COVID-19. Repertoires were generated with immunoSEQ multiplex PCR, while TCRdb's copy carries only in-frame clones and drops some. Of fewer than 250,000 clones in the sample, 84% were seen once. Sequences were obtained from peripheral blood. These receptors originate from a man aged 45-65 years with acute or convalescent COVID-19.

V and J are TRBV6-5 and TRBJ1-1, with D possibly being TRBD1 (6 bases). The CDR3 sequence is 15 residues long. Germline V CDR1 and CDR2: MNHEY, SVGAGI. V lost 0 bases, J lost 3 bases, and 11 bases lay in between. In nucleotides, the CDR3 is TGTGCCAGCAGTTACTCGTACAGGGTTTACACTGAAGCTTTCTTT. This codes for CASSYSYRVYTEAFF.

The chain has TRBV18 and TRBJ1-2; a possible D gene is TRBD1 (5 bases). CDR3 length: 15 amino acids. In germline, CDR1 is KGHSH, CDR2 LQKENI. Trimming shortened V by 3 bases and J by 6 bases, and 17 bases separated the two germline ends. CDR3 bases: TGTGCCAGCTCACCGACGGTTCAAGGGGAGGATGGCTACACCTTC. As protein: CASSPTVQGEDGYTF.

About this clone itself: Sequence at one end of the junction differs from germline and may be a read error. V usage is TRBV5-4 and J usage is TRBJ2-3, with D perhaps TRBD2 (5 bases). CDR3 length equals 15 residues. Germline V gene data show CDR1 as SGHNT and CDR2 as YYREEE (reference sequence). The CDR3 sequence: CASSPMRATTNTQYF. In DNA, the CDR3 is TGTGCCAGCAGCCCGATGAGGGCCACCACAAATACGCAGTATTTT.

J is TRBJ2-1 and V is TRBV28; D is perhaps TRBD1 (6 bases). Per germline, CDR1 MDHEN and CDR2 SYDVKM. This CDR3 contains 15 residues. Trimming cost V 5 bases and J 5 bases, with 16 bases left between them. The CDR3 DNA sequence: TGTGCCAGCAGTAACCCAGGGGACGGTCACAATGAGCAGTTCTTC. It codes for CASSNPGDGHNEQFF.

The rearrangement joins TRBV12-3 or TRBV12-4 to TRBJ2-7, with D hard to call. The germline V and J ends were trimmed by 8 bases and 1 base, with 12 bases remaining between them. CDR3 length: 13 amino acids. CDR3 sequence: CASRPSGSYEQYF. DNA for the CDR3: TGTGCCAGCCGGCCCTCCGGGTCCTACGAGCAGTACTTC.

This sequence joins TRBV5-1 and TRBJ2-5; D may be TRBD2 (5 bases). This CDR3 has 16 residues. Germline CDR1 reads SGHRS; CDR2 reads YFSETQ. The V end lost 2 bases, the J end lost 1 base, and 15 bases lay between the germline ends. The chain's CDR3 is CASSFGQRTVQETQYF. CDR3 DNA sequence: TGCGCCAGCAGCTTTGGCCAGCGGACGGTCCAAGAGACCCAGTACTTC. The full variable domain, with the rest looked up from reference TRBV5-1 and TRBJ2-5, is KAGVTQTPRYLIKTRGQQVTLSCSPISGHRSVSWYQQTPGQGLQFLFEYFSETQRNKGNFPGRFSGRQFSNSRSEMNVSTLELGDSALYLCASSFGQRTVQETQYFGPGTRLLVL.

The rearrangement links TRBV28 to TRBJ2-7; possibly TRBD1 for D (6 bases). The CDR3 totals 11 residues. In germline, CDR1 is MDHEN, CDR2 SYDVKM. V lost 6 bases, J lost 8 bases, and 11 bases lay in between. The CDR3 is CASRSGVQQYF. In DNA, the CDR3 is TGTGCCAGCAGGTCAGGGGTCCAGCAGTACTTC.

This clone was counted only a few times. The V call is TRBV6-2 or TRBV6-3, the J call TRBJ1-5; D is undetermined. The germline V gene encodes CDR1 MNHEY and CDR2 SVGEGT. Trimming took off 5 bases at V and 5 bases at J, with 7 bases between the two ends. CDR3 length: 12 residues. DNA for the CDR3: TGTGCCAGCAGTGACACACATCAGCCCCAGCATTTT. Translating gives CASSDTHQPQHF.

This chain joins TRBV28 and TRBJ1-1; a possible D gene is TRBD1 (5 bases). The V end was cut by 3 bases, the J end by 4 bases, with 15 bases between. The CDR3 spans 15 residues. Germline CDR1 MDHEN, CDR2 SYDVKM. The CDR3 DNA reads TGTGCCAGCAGTTTTTACGGGTCCGGGGGCACTGAAGCTTTCTTT. Amino acid sequence: CASSFYGSGGTEAFF.

The gene calls are TRBV13 and TRBJ2-2, with 10 bases matching TRBD2. The junction had 10 bases not matched to a gene; V was cut back by 2 bases and J by 4 bases. In germline, CDR1 is PRHDT, CDR2 FYEKMQ (reference sequence). This CDR3 has 18 amino acids. The CDR3 DNA reads as TGTGCCAGCAGCTTAAATAGCGGGGGGCCTCGGGGCACCGGGGAGCTGTTTTTT. Translating gives CASSLNSGGPRGTGELFF.

The gene calls are TRBV19 and TRBJ1-1; D gene uncertain. This CDR3 region has 13 residues. Germline V gene sequence: CDR1 LNHDA, CDR2 SQIVND (reference sequence). Trimming left V 5 bases short and J 0 bases short, with 7 bases between. The CDR3 DNA reads as TGTGCCAGTAGTCTTGGCCTGAACACTGAAGCTTTCTTT. Its translation is CASSLGLNTEAFF. The entire variable domain, with the rest obtained from reference TRBV19 and TRBJ1-1, is as follows: DGGITQSPKYLFRKEGQNVTLSCEQNLNHDAMYWYRQDPGQGLRLIYYSQIVNDFQKGDIAEGYSVSREKKESFPLTVTSAQKNPTAFYLCASSLGLNTEAFFGQGTRLTVV.

This clone was detected once. This chain joins TRBV18 and TRBJ2-4; 8 positions match TRBD2. Trimming removed 3 bases from V and 6 bases from J; junction bases left unmatched: 10. The CDR3 is 16 residues long. Per germline, CDR1 KGHSH and CDR2 LQKENI. This CDR3 is CASSPMMAGGVNIQYF. The CDR3 coding sequence is TGTGCCAGCTCACCCATGATGGCGGGAGGCGTAAACATTCAGTACTTC.

The genes are TRBV7-3 and TRBJ1-4; possible D gene TRBD1, 5 bases. The CDR3 runs to 14 residues. V was cut by 3 bases and J by 8 bases, with 13 bases left in between. Germline V gene lookup returns CDR1 SGHTA and CDR2 FQGTGA. CDR3 sequence reads: CASSFPGCSEKLFF. In DNA, the CDR3 is TGTGCCAGCAGCTTCCCAGGGTGCAGCGAAAAACTGTTTTTT. Full variable domain (missing parts from reference TRBV7-3 and TRBJ1-4): GAGVSQTPSNKVTEKGKYVELRCDPISGHTALYWYRQSLGQGPEFLIYFQGTGAADDSGLPNDRFFAVRPEGSVSTLKIQRTERGDSAVYLCASSFPGCSEKLFFGSGTQLSVL.

A single count supports this clone. The V and J genes are TRBV6-5 and TRBJ1-6, with TRBD1 matching over 8 bases. V trimming: 2 bases; J trimming: 7 bases; junction bases outside the gene matches: 7. The germline CDR1 and CDR2 sequences are MNHEY and SVGAGI. The CDR3 consists of 16 residues. The CDR3 loop is CASSYAGQGWNSPLHF. The CDR3 DNA reads TGTGCCAGCAGTTACGCCGGACAGGGATGGAATTCACCCCTCCACTTT.

The V and J genes are TRBV5-1 and TRBJ2-7; 8 bases align to TRBD1. The CDR3 length is 14 residues. With 6 bases clipped from V and 2 bases from J, the junction kept 7 bases outside the gene matches. Germline-derived CDR1 and CDR2 are SGHRS and YFSETQ. The CDR3 loop is CASKGGQGAYEQYF. The CDR3 coding sequence is TGCGCCAGCAAGGGAGGACAGGGAGCCTACGAGCAGTACTTC.

J is TRBJ2-2 and V is TRBV28, with 13 bases matching TRBD2. The CDR3 loop spans 16 amino acids. After removal of 3 bases from V and 9 bases from J, the junction contained 7 bases not matched to a gene. Per germline, CDR1 MDHEN and CDR2 SYDVKM. The chain's CDR3 is CASSFTSGRAGRELFF. Written as DNA, the CDR3 is TGTGCCAGCAGTTTCACTAGCGGGAGGGCCGGGAGGGAGCTGTTTTTT.

This chain links TRBV21-1 with TRBJ1-6; the D segment call TRBD1 is taken from the table without a DNA check. TRBV21-1 is a pseudogene locus. CDR3 size: 20 residues. CDR3 sequence reads: CASSTACLITGDSYNSPLHF. The CDR3 DNA is TGTGCCAGCAGCACGGCCTGCTTGATAACAGGAGACTCCTATAATTCACCCCTCCACTTT.

In regard to this clone: Different DNA sequences within this sample yield the same CDR3. The V call is TRBV3-1 (or the pseudogene TRBV3-2), the J call TRBJ1-4; 9 bases match TRBD1. CDR3 length: 14 residues. V was pared by 3 bases and J by 8 bases, with 4 bases of the junction left unmatched. Germline CDR1 reads LGHDT; CDR2 reads YNNKEL (reference sequence). CDR3 in amino acids: CASSQGQGGEKLFF. The CDR3 DNA reads TGTGCCAGCAGCCAGGGACAGGGAGGAGAAAAACTGTTTTTT.

J is TRBJ2-1 and V is TRBV7-2; D is ambiguous. CDR3 size: 12 residues. Looked up from germline, CDR1 is SGHTA and CDR2 is FQGNSA. V was cut by 5 bases and J by 7 bases, with 9 bases left in between. CDR3 sequence (DNA): TGTGCCAGCAGCCCGGTGTGGAATGAGCAGTTCTTC. As protein: CASSPVWNEQFF.

The rearrangement links TRBV28 to TRBJ2-7, with 9 bases matching TRBD2. Losses at the gene ends were 4 bases for V and 5 bases for J; bases not matched to a gene: 12. This CDR3 contains 16 residues. Germline CDR1 and CDR2: MDHEN and SYDVKM. CDR3 DNA: TGTGCCAGCAGTTCCCTGGGTAGCGGGAGAATAGACGAGCAGTACTTC. Amino acid sequence: CASSSLGSGRIDEQYF.

The chain recombines TRBV6-5 with TRBJ2-7, with TRBD2 as a possible D gene (5 bases). The CDR3 has 16 residues. Germline V gives CDR1 MNHEY, CDR2 SVGAGI. Between the trimmed V and J ends, which lost 0 bases and 3 bases, there was a span of 15 bases. Here the CDR3 DNA reads TGTGCCAGCAGTTACTCGACGGCCCTCCGGGACTACGAGCAGTACTTC. Translated, it gives CASSYSTALRDYEQYF.

This chain joins TRBV6-5 and TRBJ2-7, with 7 bases fitting TRBD2. CDR3 length: 14 amino acids. The J segment lost 3 bases and the V segment lost 4 bases, leaving 6 bases of the junction unmatched. Germline CDR1 and CDR2: MNHEY and SVGAGI. The CDR3 region is CASSLRTSDYEQYF. CDR3 DNA sequence: TGTGCCAGCAGTTTAAGAACTAGCGACTACGAGCAGTACTTC.

This clone was picked up a small number of times. The CDR3 loop is CASSVGPGGGKGGYTF. The CDR3 region has the DNA TGTGCCAGCAGCGTAGGTCCCGGAGGAGGGAAAGGTGGCTACACCTTC. The rearrangement links TRBV9 to TRBJ1-2, with D unresolved. The length of the CDR3 is 16 residues. The ends were cut back, 0 bases at V and 7 bases at J, with 19 bases in the middle. CDR1 and CDR2 (germline): SGDLS, YYNGEE.

The gene calls are TRBV7-6 and TRBJ2-7; 9 bases fit TRBD2. CDR1 SGHVS and CDR2 FNYEAQ come from the germline V gene. This CDR3 is 16 amino acids long. Germline trimming cut 5 bases from V and 3 bases from J; bases unmatched to any gene: 11. This chain's CDR3 is CASSPLGPSGNYEQYF. CDR3 bases: TGTGCCAGCAGCCCCCTGGGTCCTAGCGGGAACTACGAGCAGTACTTC.

The V call is TRBV7-9, the J call TRBJ1-5, with 8 bases lining up with TRBD1. CDR1 SEHNR and CDR2 FQNEAQ come from the germline V gene (reference sequence). This CDR3 has 17 residues. Trimming removed 1 base from V and 2 bases from J; junction bases left unmatched: 7. Here the CDR3 DNA reads TGTGCCAGCAGCTTAGGTGGACAGGGAAACGGCAATCAGCCCCAGCATTTT. Encoded protein: CASSLGGQGNGNQPQHF.

The chain links TRBV5-5 to TRBJ1-6; the D is unclear. V lost 4 bases, J lost 3 bases, and 23 bases lay in between. Per germline, CDR1 SGHKS and CDR2 YYEKEE (reference sequence). The CDR3 loop spans 19 amino acids. CDR3 sequence reads: CASSLLSTASLIYNSPLHF. The CDR3 DNA reads TGTGCCAGCAGCCTCCTCAGCACCGCCTCACTAATCTATAATTCACCCCTCCACTTT.

The rearrangement joins TRBV7-9 to TRBJ1-5; 7 positions match TRBD1. CDR3 size: 14 residues. Germline V gene lookup returns CDR1 SEHNR and CDR2 FQNEAQ (reference sequence). V gave up 2 bases and J gave up 6 bases; unmatched junction bases: 4. For the CDR3, the DNA is TGTGCCAGCAGCTTATCAGGGGGACTTCAGCCCCAGCATTTT. Translation gives CASSLSGGLQPQHF.